One and the same sample provided the 7 T cell receptor beta chains below, sequenced in a study of blood T cell repertoires in COVID-19. Measured with immunoSEQ multiplex PCR; TCRdb has only the in-frame clones, and not every one. The table includes 200,000 or so clones, 80% to 90% detected once. Sequenced material: peripheral blood. These receptors were taken from a young man with active or convalescent COVID-19.

The chain recombines TRBV2 with TRBJ2-1; D gene ambiguous. Germline-derived CDR1 and CDR2 are SNHLY and FYNNEI. This CDR3 spans 13 amino acids. Trimming pared 4 bases from V and 7 bases from J, leaving 11 bases between. In DNA, the CDR3 is TGTGCCAGCAGTGCTGAGACTGGAAATGAGCAGTTCTTC. As protein: CASSAETGNEQFF. Filled out from reference TRBV2 and TRBJ2-1, the complete variable domain reads EPEVTQTPSHQVTQMGQEVILRCVPISNHLYFYWYRQILGQKVEFLVSFYNNEISEKSEIFDDQFSVERPDGSNFTLKIRSTKLEDSAMYFCASSAETGNEQFFGPGTRLTVL.

The chain carries TRBV29-1 and TRBJ1-2, with a weak D call TRBD1 (6 bases). V lost 0 bases and J lost 4, with 12 bases in between. CDR1 is SQVTM, CDR2 ANQGSEA, per germline. The CDR3 totals 14 residues. The CDR3 DNA follows: TGCAGCGTTGAAGATTTGGGGGCGGGCTATGGCTACACCTTC. Translated: CSVEDLGAGYGYTF.

V is TRBV19 and J is TRBJ2-1; 8 bases line up with TRBD1. CDR1 and CDR2 (germline): LNHDA, SQIVND (reference sequence). V shed 6 bases and J 1 base; nucleotides not matched to a gene: 5. There are 15 residues in the CDR3. The CDR3 sequence is CASSRTGTSYNEQFF. The CDR3 coding sequence is TGTGCCAGTAGCCGGACAGGGACATCCTACAATGAGCAGTTCTTC.

The CDR3 region is CASSSRDSHTEAFF. CDR3 nucleotides: TGTGCCAGCAGTTCCCGGGACAGTCACACTGAAGCTTTCTTT. The chain uses TRBV27 and TRBJ1-1, with TRBD1 matching 7 bases. Germline V CDR1 and CDR2: MNHEY, SMNVEV (reference sequence). The trim removed 4 bases at V and 3 bases at J, leaving 5 bases unmatched. This CDR3 is 14 amino acids long.

This clone was detected only once. This chain joins TRBV7-9 and TRBJ1-2; 7 bases line up with TRBD1. V lost 1 base, J lost 2 bases, and 13 bases stayed unmatched. The CDR3 has 18 residues. Germline CDR1 is SEHNR and CDR2 is FQNEAQ (reference sequence). The CDR3 bases are TGTGCCAGCAGCTTAGATCTAGGGACAGCACTCGAGAACTATGGCTACACCTTC. As protein: CASSLDLGTALENYGYTF.

The chain is built from TRBV7-2 and TRBJ2-2; 9 bases are a match to TRBD1. Germline CDR1 is SGHTA and CDR2 is FQGNSA. V dropped 5 bases and J dropped 5; count of bases not matched to a gene: 6. There are 15 residues in the CDR3. The CDR3 here is CASSRDRAGTGELFF. For the CDR3, the DNA is TGTGCCAGCAGCCGGGACAGGGCCGGAACCGGGGAGCTGTTTTTT.

The chain couples TRBV7-8 to TRBJ2-7; 9 bases match TRBD1. V shed 5 bases and J 3 bases; nucleotides not matched to a gene: 8. Germline V gene lookup returns CDR1 SGHVS and CDR2 FQNEAQ. The CDR3 is 15 residues long. The CDR3 loop is CASSEDRGPGYEQYV. CDR3 nucleotide sequence: TGTGCCAGCAGCGAGGACAGGGGCCCGGGCTACGAGCAGTACGTC.